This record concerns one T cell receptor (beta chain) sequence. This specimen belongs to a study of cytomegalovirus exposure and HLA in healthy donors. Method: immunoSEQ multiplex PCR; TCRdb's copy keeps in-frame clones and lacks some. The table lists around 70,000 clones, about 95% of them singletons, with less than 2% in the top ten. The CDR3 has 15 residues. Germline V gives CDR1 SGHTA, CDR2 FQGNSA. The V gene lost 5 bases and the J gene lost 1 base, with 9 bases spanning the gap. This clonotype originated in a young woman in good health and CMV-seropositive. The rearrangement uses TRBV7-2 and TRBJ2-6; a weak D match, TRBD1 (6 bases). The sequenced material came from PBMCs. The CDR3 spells CASSIQGSGANVLTF. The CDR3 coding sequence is TGTGCCAGCAGCATACAGGGATCTGGGGCCAACGTCCTGACTTTC.